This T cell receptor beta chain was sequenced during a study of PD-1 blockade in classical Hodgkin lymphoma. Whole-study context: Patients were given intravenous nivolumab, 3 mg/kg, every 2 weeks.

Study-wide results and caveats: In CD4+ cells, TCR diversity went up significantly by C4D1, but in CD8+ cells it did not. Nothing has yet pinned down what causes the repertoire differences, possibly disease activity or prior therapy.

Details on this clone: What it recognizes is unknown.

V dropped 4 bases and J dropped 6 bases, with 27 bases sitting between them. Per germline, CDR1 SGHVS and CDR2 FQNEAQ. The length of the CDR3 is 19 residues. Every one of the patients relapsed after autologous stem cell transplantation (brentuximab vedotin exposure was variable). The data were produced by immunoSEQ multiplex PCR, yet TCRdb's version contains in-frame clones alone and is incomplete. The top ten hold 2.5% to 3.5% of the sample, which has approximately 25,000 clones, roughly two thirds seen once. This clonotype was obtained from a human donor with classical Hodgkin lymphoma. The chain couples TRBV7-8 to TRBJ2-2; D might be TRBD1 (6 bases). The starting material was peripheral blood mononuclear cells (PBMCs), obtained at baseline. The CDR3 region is CASSSPWAGVGTIPGELFF. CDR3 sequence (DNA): TGTGCCAGCAGCTCCCCGTGGGCAGGGGTGGGGACCATCCCCGGGGAGCTGTTTTTT.